This entry lists 32 T cell receptor beta chains sequenced from one sample in a study of cytomegalovirus exposure and HLA in healthy donors. The PCR made use of 60 Vbeta and 13 Jbeta primers. The table came from immunoSEQ multiplex PCR; TCRdb's copy has only in-frame clones and leaves some out. The profile shows about 140,000 clones, 75% to 80% of them singletons. Sequenced material: PBMCs. Receptor source: a female donor in good health and CMV-seronegative.

The chain employs TRBV29-1 and TRBJ1-2; no clear D gene. V gave up 6 bases and J gave up 2 bases, with 16 bases separating them. The CDR3 spans 14 residues. Germline lookup yields CDR1 SQVTM and CDR2 ANQGSEA. CDR3 loop: CSVELTVPNYGYTF. The CDR3 DNA reads TGCAGCGTCGAACTTACAGTACCCAACTATGGCTACACCTTC.

This chain uses TRBV7-6 with TRBJ1-2; possibly TRBD1 for D (6 bases). The V end lost 1 base, the J end lost 6 bases, and 24 bases lay between the germline ends. From germline, CDR1 is SGHVS and CDR2 FNYEAQ. CDR3 length equals 18 residues. The CDR3: CASSLEVAGVPLSNGYTF. Here the CDR3 DNA reads TGTGCCAGCAGCTTAGAAGTCGCAGGGGTCCCACTCTCCAATGGCTACACCTTC.

This clone appeared a few times. The chain recombines TRBV9 with TRBJ2-1; D gene ambiguous. The CDR3 sequence is 14 residues long. Deletions cut 0 bases from V and 7 bases from J, with 11 bases between. CDR1 and CDR2 (germline): SGDLS, YYNGEE. CDR3 loop: CASSVDPSGNEQFF. The DNA for the CDR3 is TGTGCCAGCAGCGTAGACCCATCAGGAAATGAGCAGTTCTTC.

V and J are TRBV28 and TRBJ1-5; a weak D match, TRBD1 (5 bases). The germline V and J ends were trimmed by 7 bases and 4 bases, with 14 bases remaining between them. This CDR3 region has 14 residues. CDR1 and CDR2 (germline): MDHEN, SYDVKM. CDR3 nucleotide sequence: TGTGCCAGCACCCTGGCCAGGGAAAATCAGCCCCAGCATTTT. Encoded protein: CASTLARENQPQHF.

CDR3 bases: TGTGCCAGCAGCGCGGGGGGACAGGGGAATCAGCCCCAGCATTTT. This translates into CASSAGGQGNQPQHF. The chain carries TRBV9 and TRBJ1-5; 10 positions match TRBD1. CDR3 length equals 15 residues. Germline CDR1 is SGDLS and CDR2 is YYNGEE. V was clipped by 3 bases and J by 4 bases; unmatched bases: 4.

This chain links TRBV11-3 with TRBJ1-1; 9 bases are a match to TRBD1. CDR3 length: 16 amino acids. The V and J ends lost 5 bases and 0 bases, in that order; junction bases with no gene match: 7. In germline, CDR1 is SGHNT, CDR2 YENEEA. The CDR3 DNA sequence: TGTGCCAGCAGCCCCTCGGACAGGGGATTGAACACTGAAGCTTTCTTT. It specifies CASSPSDRGLNTEAFF.

J is TRBJ2-7 and V is TRBV6-5, with TRBD1 identical over 7 bases. The CDR3 sequence is 13 residues long. The ends lost 6 bases at V and 1 base at J; junction bases unmatched: 3. From germline, CDR1 is MNHEY and CDR2 SVGAGI. This CDR3 is CASRGTASYEQYF. CDR3 sequence (DNA): TGTGCCAGCAGGGGGACAGCATCCTACGAGCAGTACTTC.

This chain connects TRBV9 to TRBJ2-5; 7 nucleotides agree with TRBD1. The J call may be faulty, since TRBJ2-7 better matches the DNA end. Germline loops: CDR1 SGDLS, CDR2 YYNGEE. The CDR3 contains 15 residues. In DNA, the CDR3 is TGTGCCAGCAGCGGGGGACAGCTTTCCTCCTACGAGCAGTACTTC. Encoded protein: CASSGGQLSSYEQYF.

V usage is TRBV11-3 and J usage is TRBJ1-2, with D possibly TRBD1 on 5 matching bases. The V gene lost 4 bases and the J gene lost 2 bases, with 14 bases spanning the gap. CDR1 SGHNT and CDR2 YENEEA come from the germline V gene. The CDR3 is 15 amino acids. CDR3 nucleotides: TGTGCCAGCAGCTCCTACAGACAGATAAACTATGGCTACACCTTC. Its protein is CASSSYRQINYGYTF. Drawing the rest from reference TRBV11-3 and TRBJ1-2, the complete variable domain is EAGVVQSPRYKIIEKKQPVAFWCNPISGHNTLYWYLQNLGQGPELLIRYENEEAVDDSQLPKDRFSAERLKGVDSTLKIQPAELGDSAVYLCASSSYRQINYGYTFGSGTRLTVV.

The rearrangement links TRBV19 to TRBJ2-1, with 8 bases fitting TRBD1. V was clipped by 5 bases and J by 8 bases; unmatched bases: 17. Germline CDR1 LNHDA, CDR2 SQIVND (reference sequence). The CDR3 consists of 17 residues. This CDR3 is CASSLLLPGTGRDEQFF. CDR3 nucleotides: TGTGCCAGTAGTCTCCTCCTTCCCGGGACAGGCAGGGATGAGCAGTTCTTC.

This clone was detected only once. The chain recombines TRBV6-6 with TRBJ1-5; possibly TRBD1 for D (5 bases). The V gene lost 8 bases and the J gene lost 5 bases, with 10 bases spanning the gap. The CDR3 sequence is 12 residues long. Germline V CDR1 and CDR2: MNHNY, SVGAGI (reference sequence). The CDR3 nucleotides are TGTGCCAGCCAGGTAGGGGATCAGCCCCAGCATTTT. This encodes CASQVGDQPQHF.

The CDR3 reads CASSPGDPLNEQFF. For the CDR3, the DNA is TGTGCCAGCAGTCCAGGGGACCCCTTAAATGAGCAGTTCTTC. This chain joins TRBV28 and TRBJ2-1; possible D gene TRBD1, 6 bases. Germline CDR1 MDHEN, CDR2 SYDVKM. V was shortened by 5 bases and J by 7 bases, with 15 bases between the two germline ends. CDR3 length equals 14 residues. Combining the CDR3 with reference TRBV28 and TRBJ2-1 gives the whole variable domain DVKVTQSSRYLVKRTGEKVFLECVQDMDHENMFWYRQDPGLGLRLIYFSYDVKMKEKGDIPEGYSVSREKKERFSLILESASTNQTSMYLCASSPGDPLNEQFFGPGTRLTVL.

The chain has TRBV28 and TRBJ2-7; 10 positions agree with TRBD2. The CDR3 extends over 15 amino acids. CDR1 and CDR2 (germline): MDHEN, SYDVKM. Germline trimming cut 6 bases from V and 1 base from J; bases unmatched to any gene: 6. The CDR3, as DNA: TGTGCCAGCAGCGCCCCGACTAGCGGGTCCTACGAGCAGTACTTC. Amino acid sequence: CASSAPTSGSYEQYF.

This chain uses TRBV11-2 with TRBJ2-2, with TRBD2 matching over 14 bases. V lost 6 bases and J lost 7; bases outside the gene matches: 10. CDR1 SGHAT and CDR2 FQNNGV come from the germline V gene. The CDR3 has 17 amino acids. The CDR3 loop reads CASRLGLAGGFVGELFF. The CDR3 nucleotides are TGTGCCAGCAGACTTGGACTAGCGGGGGGTTTCGTCGGGGAGCTGTTTTTT.

The V call is TRBV6-5, the J call TRBJ2-5; TRBD2 might be the D (6 bases). The CDR3 has 13 residues. The germline V gene has CDR1 MNHEY and CDR2 SVGAGI. V lost 6 bases, J lost 4 bases, and 12 bases lay in between. DNA of the CDR3: TGTGCCAGCAGCAACGACGGGGGAGAGACCCAGTACTTC. Protein product: CASSNDGGETQYF.

V gene TRBV5-1 combines with J gene TRBJ2-1, with D unresolved. The CDR3 extends over 15 amino acids. Germline V lookup: CDR1 SGHRS, CDR2 YFSETQ. V lost 0 bases, J lost 5 bases, and 12 bases lay in between. CDR3 amino acids: CASSLAAGANNEQFF. CDR3 bases: TGCGCCAGCAGCTTGGCAGCAGGCGCCAACAATGAGCAGTTCTTC.

The gene calls are TRBV10-1 and TRBJ1-1, with D perhaps TRBD1 (5 bases). CDR3 size: 14 residues. Trimming removed 3 bases from V and 3 bases from J, with 11 bases in between. Germline CDR1 reads WNHNN; CDR2 reads SYGVQD (reference sequence). The CDR3 DNA follows: TGCGCCAGCAGTGAAAACAGGAGAGACACTGAAGCTTTCTTT. Translation: CASSENRRDTEAFF.

The chain has TRBV14 and TRBJ1-3; D is perhaps TRBD1 (6 bases). Trimming stripped 1 base from V and 0 bases from J, with 10 bases between. The CDR3 runs 16 residues. CDR1 and CDR2 from the germline V gene are SGHDN and FVKESK. CDR3 DNA sequence: TGTGCCAGCAGCCAAGGGGGACACTCCTCTGGAAACACCATATATTTT. Amino acid sequence: CASSQGGHSSGNTIYF.

This rearrangement joins TRBV4-2 to TRBJ2-7; a possible D gene is TRBD2 (7 bases). V shed 0 bases and J shed 0 bases, with 15 bases lying between them. CDR1 is LGHNA and CDR2 is YNFKEQ in the germline V gene. The CDR3 is made up of 17 amino acids. Written as DNA, the CDR3 is TGTGCCAGCAGCCAAGAGGGGATGGGAGGGGGCTCCTACGAGCAGTACTTC. The encoded protein is CASSQEGMGGGSYEQYF.

The chain has TRBV2 and TRBJ2-1; TRBD2 matches 9 bases. Germline lookup yields CDR1 SNHLY and CDR2 FYNNEI. V shed 4 bases and J 5 bases; nucleotides not matched to a gene: 3. The CDR3 is 14 amino acids. For the CDR3, the DNA is TGTGCCAGCAGTGTTCTAGCGGGGCACAATGAGCAGTTCTTC. Translation gives CASSVLAGHNEQFF.

This clone occurred a few times. The chain recombines TRBV7-3 with TRBJ2-1; 7 bases align to TRBD2. The J segment lost 2 bases and the V segment lost 5 bases, leaving 6 bases of the junction unmatched. CDR1 and CDR2 (germline): SGHTA, FQGTGA. This CDR3 contains 15 residues. The CDR3 DNA reads as TGTGCCAGCAGCAGATTAGCGGGTGCCTACAATGAGCAGTTCTTC. Translation: CASSRLAGAYNEQFF.

V is TRBV4-1 and J is TRBJ2-1; tentative D call: TRBD2 (6 bases). Germline values: CDR1 MGHRA, CDR2 YSYEKL. The CDR3 runs to 14 residues. Trimming cost V 4 bases and J 7 bases, with 14 bases left between them. Here the CDR3 DNA reads TGCGCCAGCAGCCTGAGACTAGATGTAAATGAGCAGTTCTTC. It yields the protein CASSLRLDVNEQFF.

The chain uses TRBV25-1 and TRBJ1-1; tentatively, D is TRBD1 (5 bases). CDR1 is MGHDK, CDR2 SYGVNS, per germline. The CDR3 sequence is 15 residues long. Trimming cost V 5 bases and J 4 bases, with 17 bases left between them. DNA of the CDR3: TGTGCCAGCAGTAAAACAGGTGGAATCGGCACTGAAGCTTTCTTT. Translated, it gives CASSKTGGIGTEAFF.

V is TRBV5-4 and J is TRBJ2-1; 13 bases align to TRBD2. CDR3 length equals 15 residues. J lost 7 bases, V lost 5 bases, and 6 bases had no gene match. Germline V gene data show CDR1 as SGHNT and CDR2 as YYREEE (reference sequence). CDR3 sequence (DNA): TGTGCCAGCAGTGCACTAGCGGGGGGGCAGAATGAGCAGTTCTTC. Its translation: CASSALAGGQNEQFF.

This chain uses TRBV6-1 with TRBJ1-2, with 9 bases fitting TRBD1. Germline V gives CDR1 MNHNS, CDR2 SASEGT. The CDR3 length is 15 residues. V shed 8 bases, J shed 3 bases, and the junction held 10 bases outside the gene matches. This chain's CDR3 is CASGTGGAGDYGYTF. The CDR3, as DNA: TGTGCCAGCGGCACAGGGGGCGCTGGGGACTATGGCTACACCTTC.

V and J are TRBV7-6 and TRBJ1-1, with D maybe TRBD1 (6 bases). The CDR3 consists of 13 residues. Germline V CDR1 and CDR2: SGHVS, FNYEAQ. Trimming took off 4 bases at V and 5 bases at J, with 11 bases between the two ends. The chain's CDR3 is CASSSQGGTEAFF. The CDR3 nucleotides are TGTGCCAGCAGCTCACAGGGTGGAACTGAAGCTTTCTTT.

The chain joins TRBV7-3 to TRBJ2-7; TRBD1 is a possible D gene (6 bases). CDR1 is SGHTA, CDR2 FQGTGA, per germline. V was pared by 5 bases and J by 1 base, with 15 bases between. This CDR3 has 15 residues. The CDR3 loop reads CASSKQTGLSYEQYF. CDR3 DNA: TGTGCCAGCAGCAAGCAGACAGGATTGTCCTACGAGCAGTACTTC.

The rearrangement joins TRBV6-6 to TRBJ1-1, with D tentatively TRBD1 (6 bases). CDR3 length: 12 residues. CDR1 MNHNY and CDR2 SVGAGI come from the germline V gene (reference sequence). V gave up 10 bases and J gave up 1 base, with 10 bases separating them. The CDR3 reads CATVQGNTEAFF. Here the CDR3 DNA reads TGTGCCACCGTACAGGGGAACACTGAAGCTTTCTTT.

This sequence joins TRBV9 and TRBJ2-3; D remains ambiguous. Germline V gene sequence: CDR1 SGDLS, CDR2 YYNGEE. V was cut by 4 bases and J by 2 bases, with 2 bases left in between. This CDR3 is 11 amino acids long. The CDR3 region is CASSLTDTQYF. DNA of the CDR3: TGTGCCAGCAGCCTCACAGATACGCAGTATTTT.

V gene TRBV10-1 combines with J gene TRBJ1-2, with a possible D match to TRBD1 (5 bases). This CDR3 spans 15 amino acids. Trimming shortened V by 0 bases and J by 4 bases, and 12 bases separated the two germline ends. Germline V gene data show CDR1 as WNHNN and CDR2 as SYGVQD (reference sequence). In DNA form, the CDR3 reads TGCGCCAGCAGTGAGTCCTCAGGGCCCCTCTATGGCTACACCTTC. The encoded protein is CASSESSGPLYGYTF.

DNA of the CDR3: TGTGCCAGCAGCCCCCGAGGGGGTGAGCAGTTCTTC. It is translated as CASSPRGGEQFF. The chain combines TRBV27 with TRBJ2-1; tentative D call: TRBD1 (6 bases). Trimming removed 6 bases from V and 9 bases from J, with 12 bases in between. The V gene's germline CDR1 is MNHEY and CDR2 SMNVEV (reference sequence). The CDR3 totals 12 residues.

This chain joins TRBV19 and TRBJ1-1; 8 positions match TRBD1. The CDR3 totals 12 residues. Germline values: CDR1 LNHDA, CDR2 SQIVND (reference sequence). The J segment lost 7 bases and the V segment lost 6 bases, leaving 4 bases of the junction unmatched. CDR3 loop: CASSPGGGEAFF. Here the CDR3 DNA reads TGTGCCAGTAGCCCAGGGGGCGGTGAAGCTTTCTTT.